This TCR beta chain emerged from a study of T cell responses to AZD1222 COVID-19 vaccine. Study observations and caveats: CD4 TCRs covered the whole spike, strongest at regions 160-218 and 743-854.

Profiling relied on immunoSEQ multiplex PCR, and the TCRdb table lists in-frame clones only, not all of them. Here the sample spans some 120,000 clones, roughly 93% being singletons. The CDR3 length is 14 residues. CDR1 is SGHRS and CDR2 is YFSETQ in the germline V gene. Trimming removed 0 bases at V and 1 base at J, with 7 bases between. This clone has a single count. No antigen is known for it. V is TRBV5-1 and J is TRBJ1-1; D perhaps matches TRBD1 (6 bases). Source: peripheral blood, taken on day 0 of AZD1222 vaccination. This sequence originates from an adult in good health. DNA for the CDR3: TGCGCCAGCAGCTTGGGGGGGCCGAACACTGAAGCTTTCTTT. This translates into CASSLGGPNTEAFF. The full variable domain, with the rest looked up from reference TRBV5-1 and TRBJ1-1, is KAGVTQTPRYLIKTRGQQVTLSCSPISGHRSVSWYQQTPGQGLQFLFEYFSETQRNKGNFPGRFSGRQFSNSRSEMNVSTLELGDSALYLCASSLGGPNTEAFFGQGTRLTVV.